One and the same sample provided the 12 T cell receptor beta chains below, sequenced in a study of T cell repertoires in cytomegalovirus infection. One entry per CDR3 protein results from TCRdb running MiXCR on the reads. This table has roughly 720,000 distinct CDR3 sequences, 35% to 45% appearing once. The sequencing sample was made of PBMCs. All receptors come from a human donor in good health (CMV status not recorded). Some clones in this sample may be carry-over from other donors' samples.

This rearrangement joins TRBV6-1 to TRBJ2-7, with D tentatively TRBD2 (6 bases). Per the germline V gene, CDR1 is MNHNS and CDR2 is SASEGT. The CDR3 has 14 residues. Trimming shortened V by 6 bases and J by 6 bases, and 18 bases separated the two germline ends. The CDR3 is CASRWASVPGEQYF. CDR3 nucleotides: TGTGCCAGCAGATGGGCTAGCGTTCCAGGCGAGCAGTACTTC.

This sequence joins TRBV28 and TRBJ2-6; a possible D gene is TRBD1 (5 bases). Germline V CDR1 and CDR2: MDHEN, SYDVKM. The CDR3 runs to 16 residues. V gave up 8 bases and J gave up 4 bases, with 18 bases separating them. The CDR3 DNA follows: TGTGCCAGCGGTGGCAGGGAACTGTCCGGGGCCAACGTCCTGACTTTC. Protein sequence: CASGGRELSGANVLTF.

The chain couples TRBV6-6 to TRBJ2-7, with TRBD2 matching 7 bases. The CDR3 loop spans 12 amino acids. The germline V gene encodes CDR1 MNHNY and CDR2 SVGAGI (reference sequence). J was trimmed by 7 bases and V by 11 bases; bases with no gene match: 11. The CDR3 bases are TGTGCCTCTAGGACGGGGGAGGGGGAGCAGTACTTC. Protein sequence: CASRTGEGEQYF.

The count of this clonotype is one. One end of the junction does not line up with germline, which may come from a read error. This rearrangement joins TRBV7-6 to TRBJ2-7; D remains unclear. Germline V CDR1 and CDR2: SGHVS, FNYEAQ. The CDR3 is made up of 15 amino acids. DNA for the CDR3: TGTGCCAGCAGCTCCACCACGAAATGGGTCTACGAGCCGTACTTC. It is translated as CASSSTTKWVYEPYF. The entire variable domain, with the rest obtained from reference TRBV7-6 and TRBJ2-7, is as follows: GAGVSQSPRYKVTKRGQDVALRCDPISGHVSLYWYRQALGQGPEFLTYFNYEAQQDKSGLPNDRFSAERPEGSISTLTIQRTEQRDSAMYRCASSSTTKWVYEPYFGPGTRLTVT.

The table lists this clonotype with a few counts. The rearrangement joins TRBV27 to TRBJ2-7, with D possibly matching TRBD1 (7 bases). V was cut by 4 bases and J by 9 bases, with 19 bases left in between. Germline CDR1 and CDR2: MNHEY and SMNVEV (reference sequence). The CDR3 is 14 residues long. DNA for the CDR3: TGTGCCAGCAGTTCAGCTTACAGGGGAGGTCGGCAGTACTTC. It yields the protein CASSSAYRGGRQYF.

In the case of this clonotype: A much larger clone differs from this one at a single base, so this may be a read error. The rearrangement joins TRBV7-2 to TRBJ2-3; 9 positions agree with TRBD2. Trimming cost V 6 bases and J 5 bases; bases outside gene matches: 3. This CDR3 contains 13 residues. The germline V gene encodes CDR1 SGHTA and CDR2 FQGNSA. CDR3 loop: CASSYSGGDTQYF. The DNA for the CDR3 is TGTGCCAGCAGTTATAGCGGGGGAGATACGCAGTATTTT.

This clonotype has at least ten counts. The chain has TRBV6-1 and TRBJ1-1, with D perhaps matching TRBD1 (6 bases). The V gene lost 7 bases and the J gene lost 0 bases, with 18 bases spanning the gap. The CDR3 has 16 amino acids. The germline V gene has CDR1 MNHNS and CDR2 SASEGT. This CDR3 is CASTPPLGHLNTEAFF. The CDR3 nucleotides are TGTGCCAGCACCCCCCCATTGGGACATCTGAACACTGAAGCTTTCTTT.

V usage is TRBV7-2 and J usage is TRBJ2-7; D gene unclear. Trimming removed 1 base from V and 2 bases from J, with 12 bases in between. Germline-derived CDR1 and CDR2 are SGHTA and FQGNSA. CDR3 length equals 15 residues. The CDR3 region has the DNA TGTGCCAGCAGCTTAGAGGTCGGGTGGGCCTACGAGCAGTACTTC. Translation: CASSLEVGWAYEQYF.

The genes are TRBV6-5 and TRBJ1-5; 8 bases match TRBD1. This CDR3 is 16 amino acids long. The V and J ends lost 5 bases and 5 bases, in that order; junction bases with no gene match: 11. Germline CDR1 and CDR2: MNHEY and SVGAGI. The chain's CDR3 is CASSPWTGKRDQPQHF. DNA for the CDR3: TGTGCCAGCAGTCCCTGGACAGGGAAGAGGGATCAGCCCCAGCATTTT.

This sequence joins TRBV6-5 and TRBJ2-6, with a weak D call TRBD1 (5 bases). In germline, CDR1 is MNHEY, CDR2 SVGAGI. CDR3 length: 18 residues. V lost 5 bases, J lost 0 bases, and 17 bases lay in between. The CDR3 loop reads CASSLIGRGSSGANVLTF. The CDR3 nucleotides read TGTGCCAGCAGTCTCATAGGTAGGGGAAGCTCTGGGGCCAACGTCCTGACTTTC.

Concerning this clonotype: A much larger clone lies one base from this, so it may be a read error. Here the CDR3 omits its conserved ending phenylalanine or tryptophan, so a read error is the likely source. This chain uses TRBV7-2 with TRBJ1-2, with no clear D. Trimming cost V 4 bases and J 7 bases, with 7 bases left between them. CDR3 length: 11 residues. Germline V gene data show CDR1 as SGHTA and CDR2 as FQGNSA. The CDR3 here is CASSSSLGYTS. The CDR3 DNA reads TGTGCCAGCAGCTCCTCCCTTGGCTACACCTCC.

The V call is TRBV5-1, the J call TRBJ2-4; TRBD2 matches at 11 bases. The CDR3 extends over 19 amino acids. CDR1 and CDR2 (germline): SGHRS, YFSETQ. The ends lost 4 bases at V and 0 bases at J; junction bases unmatched: 12. The CDR3 sequence: CASSRGLAERVIAKNIQYF. CDR3 nucleotide sequence: TGCGCCAGCAGCCGGGGACTAGCGGAGAGAGTAATAGCCAAAAACATTCAGTACTTC.